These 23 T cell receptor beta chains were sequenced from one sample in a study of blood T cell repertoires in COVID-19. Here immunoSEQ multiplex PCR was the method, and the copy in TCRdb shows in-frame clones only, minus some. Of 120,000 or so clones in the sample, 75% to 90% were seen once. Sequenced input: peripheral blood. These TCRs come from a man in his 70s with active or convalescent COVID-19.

The CDR3 coding sequence is TGTGCCAGCAGCGAATTAGCGGGAGGGGCGGGAGAGACCCAGTACTTC. Translated: CASSELAGGAGETQYF. The V gene is TRBV7-9, the J gene TRBJ2-5; 11 bases line up with TRBD2. The CDR3 runs 16 residues. The V segment lost 5 bases and the J segment 4 bases; nucleotides outside the gene matches: 9. In germline, CDR1 is SEHNR, CDR2 FQNEAQ (reference sequence).

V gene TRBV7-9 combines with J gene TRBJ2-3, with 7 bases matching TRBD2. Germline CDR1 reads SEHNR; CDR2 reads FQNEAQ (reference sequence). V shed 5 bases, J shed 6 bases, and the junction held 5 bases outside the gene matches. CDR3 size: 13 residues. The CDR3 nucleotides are TGTGCCAGCAGCCACCCCGGGGGGGATACGCAGTATTTT. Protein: CASSHPGGDTQYF.

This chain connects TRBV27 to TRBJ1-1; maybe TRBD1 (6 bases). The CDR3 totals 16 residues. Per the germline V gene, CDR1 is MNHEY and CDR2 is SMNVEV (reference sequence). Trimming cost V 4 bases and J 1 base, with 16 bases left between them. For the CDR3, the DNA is TGTGCCAGCAGTTCCTGGACAGCCCAGGGGAACACTGAAGCTTTCTTT. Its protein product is CASSSWTAQGNTEAFF.

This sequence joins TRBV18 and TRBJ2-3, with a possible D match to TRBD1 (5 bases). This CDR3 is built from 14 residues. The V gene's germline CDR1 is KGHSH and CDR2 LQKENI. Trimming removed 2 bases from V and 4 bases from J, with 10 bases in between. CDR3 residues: CASSPVRGADTQYF. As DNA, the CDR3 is TGTGCCAGCTCACCAGTAAGGGGTGCAGATACGCAGTATTTT.

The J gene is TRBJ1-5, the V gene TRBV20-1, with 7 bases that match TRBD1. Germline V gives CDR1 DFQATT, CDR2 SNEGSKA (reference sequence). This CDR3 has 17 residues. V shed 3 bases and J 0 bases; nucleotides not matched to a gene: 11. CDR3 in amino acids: CSASERGRLSSNQPQHF. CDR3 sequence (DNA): TGCAGTGCTAGTGAGAGGGGGCGTCTATCTAGCAATCAGCCCCAGCATTTT.

This CDR3 is CASSFQAQGKWTEAFF. The CDR3 nucleotides read TGTGCCAGCAGTTTTCAAGCCCAGGGGAAATGGACTGAAGCTTTCTTT. This chain links TRBV28 with TRBJ1-1, with D possibly matching TRBD1 (6 bases). There are 16 residues in the CDR3. Between the trimmed V and J ends, which lost 3 bases and 5 bases, there was a span of 19 bases. The germline V gene has CDR1 MDHEN and CDR2 SYDVKM.

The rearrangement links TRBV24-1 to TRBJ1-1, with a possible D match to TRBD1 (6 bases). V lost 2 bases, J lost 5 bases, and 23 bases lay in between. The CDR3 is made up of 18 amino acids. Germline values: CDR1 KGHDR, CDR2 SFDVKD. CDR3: CATSDSGEGLQGHTEAFF. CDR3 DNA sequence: TGTGCCACCAGTGATTCCGGGGAGGGGTTACAGGGTCATACTGAAGCTTTCTTT.

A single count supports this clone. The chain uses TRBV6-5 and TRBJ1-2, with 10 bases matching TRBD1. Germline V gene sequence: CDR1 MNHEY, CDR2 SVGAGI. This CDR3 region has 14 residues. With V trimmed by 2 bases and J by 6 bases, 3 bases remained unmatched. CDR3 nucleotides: TGTGCCAGCAGTTACGGACAGGGGGGGCATGGCTACACCTTC. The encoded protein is CASSYGQGGHGYTF.

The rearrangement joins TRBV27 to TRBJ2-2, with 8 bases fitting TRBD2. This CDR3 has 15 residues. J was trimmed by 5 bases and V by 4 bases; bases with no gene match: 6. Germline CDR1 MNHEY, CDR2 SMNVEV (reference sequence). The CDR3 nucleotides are TGTGCCAGCAGTTCAAGCGGGAGTGTAACCGGGGAGCTGTTTTTT. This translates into CASSSSGSVTGELFF.

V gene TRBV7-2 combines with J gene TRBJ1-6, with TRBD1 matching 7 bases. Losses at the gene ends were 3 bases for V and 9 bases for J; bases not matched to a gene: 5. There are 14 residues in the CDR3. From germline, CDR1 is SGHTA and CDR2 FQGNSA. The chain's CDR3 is CASSFGQAGSPLHF. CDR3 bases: TGTGCCAGCAGCTTCGGACAGGCGGGTTCACCCCTCCACTTT.

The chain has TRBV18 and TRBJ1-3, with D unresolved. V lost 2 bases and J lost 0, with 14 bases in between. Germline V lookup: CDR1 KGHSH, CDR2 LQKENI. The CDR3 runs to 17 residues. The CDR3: CASSPTVVPASGNTIYF. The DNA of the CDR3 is TGTGCCAGCTCACCAACGGTGGTCCCTGCCTCTGGAAACACCATATATTTT.

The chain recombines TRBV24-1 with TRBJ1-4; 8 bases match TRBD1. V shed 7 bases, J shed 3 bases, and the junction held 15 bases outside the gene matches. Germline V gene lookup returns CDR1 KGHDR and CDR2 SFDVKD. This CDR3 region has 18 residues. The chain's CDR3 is CATRSSLDRGTANEKLFF. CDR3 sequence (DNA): TGTGCCACCAGATCCTCTTTAGACAGGGGTACGGCTAATGAAAAACTGTTTTTT.

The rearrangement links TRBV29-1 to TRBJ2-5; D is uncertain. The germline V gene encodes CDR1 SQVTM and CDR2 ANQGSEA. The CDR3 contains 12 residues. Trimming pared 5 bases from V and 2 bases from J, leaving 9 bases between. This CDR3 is CSVSIQQETQYF. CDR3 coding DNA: TGCAGCGTTTCTATACAGCAAGAGACCCAGTACTTC. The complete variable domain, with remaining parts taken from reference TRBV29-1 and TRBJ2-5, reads SAVISQKPSRDICQRGTSLTIQCQVDSQVTMMFWYRQQPGQSLTLIATANQGSEATYESGFVIDKFPISRPNLTFSTLTVSNMSPEDSSIYLCSVSIQQETQYFGPGTRLLVL.

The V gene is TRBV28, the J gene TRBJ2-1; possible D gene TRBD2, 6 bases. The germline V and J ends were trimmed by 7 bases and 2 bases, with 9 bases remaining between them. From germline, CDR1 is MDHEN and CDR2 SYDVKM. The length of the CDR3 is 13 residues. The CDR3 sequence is CASTGGPYNEQFF. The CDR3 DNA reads TGTGCCAGCACTGGAGGGCCCTACAATGAGCAGTTCTTC.

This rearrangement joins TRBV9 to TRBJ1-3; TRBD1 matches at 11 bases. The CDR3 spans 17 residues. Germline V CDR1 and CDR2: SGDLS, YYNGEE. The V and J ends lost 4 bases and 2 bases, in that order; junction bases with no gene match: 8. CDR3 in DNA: TGTGCCAGCAGCTCCATACCGGGACAGGGGGCTGGAAACACCATATATTTT. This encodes CASSSIPGQGAGNTIYF.

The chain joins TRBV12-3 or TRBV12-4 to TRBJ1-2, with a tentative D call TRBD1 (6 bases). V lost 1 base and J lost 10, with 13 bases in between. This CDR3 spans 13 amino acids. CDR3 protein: CASSLGRQDHYTF. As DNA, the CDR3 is TGTGCCAGCAGTTTAGGCCGACAGGATCACTACACCTTC.

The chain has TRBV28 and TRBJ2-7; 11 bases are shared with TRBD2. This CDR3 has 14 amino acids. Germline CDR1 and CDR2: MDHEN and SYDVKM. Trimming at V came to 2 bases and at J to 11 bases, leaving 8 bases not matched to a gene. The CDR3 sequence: CASSLGELAGVEYF. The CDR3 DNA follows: TGTGCCAGCAGTTTAGGGGAACTAGCGGGAGTGGAGTACTTC.

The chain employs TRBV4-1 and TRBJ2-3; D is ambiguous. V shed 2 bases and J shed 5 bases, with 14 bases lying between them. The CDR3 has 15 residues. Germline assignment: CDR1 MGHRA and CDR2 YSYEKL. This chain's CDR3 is CASSQTPASGDTQYF. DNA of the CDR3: TGCGCCAGCAGCCAAACCCCTGCGTCTGGAGATACGCAGTATTTT.

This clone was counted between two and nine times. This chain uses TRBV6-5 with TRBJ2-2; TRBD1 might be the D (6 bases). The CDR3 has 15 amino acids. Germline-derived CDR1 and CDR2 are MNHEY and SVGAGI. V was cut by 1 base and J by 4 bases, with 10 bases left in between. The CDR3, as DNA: TGTGCCAGCAGTTACTTGAGCAGGGGCACCGGGGAGCTGTTTTTT. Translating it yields CASSYLSRGTGELFF.

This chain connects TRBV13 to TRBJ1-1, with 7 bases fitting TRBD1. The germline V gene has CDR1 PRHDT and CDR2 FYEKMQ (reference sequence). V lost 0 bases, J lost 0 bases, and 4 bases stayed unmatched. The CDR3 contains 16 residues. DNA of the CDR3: TGTGCCAGCAGCTTAGGGGACAGGAGTGTGAACACTGAAGCTTTCTTT. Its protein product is CASSLGDRSVNTEAFF.

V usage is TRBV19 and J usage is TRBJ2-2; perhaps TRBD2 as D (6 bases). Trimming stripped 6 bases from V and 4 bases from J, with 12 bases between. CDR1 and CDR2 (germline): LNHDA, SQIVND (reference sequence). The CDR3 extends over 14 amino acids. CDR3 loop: CASRASGGTGELFF. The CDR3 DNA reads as TGTGCCAGTAGAGCGTCCGGGGGCACCGGGGAGCTGTTTTTT.

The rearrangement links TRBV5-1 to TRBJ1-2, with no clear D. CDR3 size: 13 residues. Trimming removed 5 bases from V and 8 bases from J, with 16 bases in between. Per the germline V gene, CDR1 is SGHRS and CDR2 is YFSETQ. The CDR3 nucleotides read TGCGCCAGCAGTGACCGACGGGATTACGGCTACACCTTC. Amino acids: CASSDRRDYGYTF.

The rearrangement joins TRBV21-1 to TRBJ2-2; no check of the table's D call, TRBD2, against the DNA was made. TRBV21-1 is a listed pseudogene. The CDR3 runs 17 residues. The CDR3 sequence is CASSKSGKDSGAGELFF. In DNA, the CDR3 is TGTGCCAGCAGCAAAAGTGGGAAGGATAGCGGGGCCGGGGAGCTGTTTTTT.